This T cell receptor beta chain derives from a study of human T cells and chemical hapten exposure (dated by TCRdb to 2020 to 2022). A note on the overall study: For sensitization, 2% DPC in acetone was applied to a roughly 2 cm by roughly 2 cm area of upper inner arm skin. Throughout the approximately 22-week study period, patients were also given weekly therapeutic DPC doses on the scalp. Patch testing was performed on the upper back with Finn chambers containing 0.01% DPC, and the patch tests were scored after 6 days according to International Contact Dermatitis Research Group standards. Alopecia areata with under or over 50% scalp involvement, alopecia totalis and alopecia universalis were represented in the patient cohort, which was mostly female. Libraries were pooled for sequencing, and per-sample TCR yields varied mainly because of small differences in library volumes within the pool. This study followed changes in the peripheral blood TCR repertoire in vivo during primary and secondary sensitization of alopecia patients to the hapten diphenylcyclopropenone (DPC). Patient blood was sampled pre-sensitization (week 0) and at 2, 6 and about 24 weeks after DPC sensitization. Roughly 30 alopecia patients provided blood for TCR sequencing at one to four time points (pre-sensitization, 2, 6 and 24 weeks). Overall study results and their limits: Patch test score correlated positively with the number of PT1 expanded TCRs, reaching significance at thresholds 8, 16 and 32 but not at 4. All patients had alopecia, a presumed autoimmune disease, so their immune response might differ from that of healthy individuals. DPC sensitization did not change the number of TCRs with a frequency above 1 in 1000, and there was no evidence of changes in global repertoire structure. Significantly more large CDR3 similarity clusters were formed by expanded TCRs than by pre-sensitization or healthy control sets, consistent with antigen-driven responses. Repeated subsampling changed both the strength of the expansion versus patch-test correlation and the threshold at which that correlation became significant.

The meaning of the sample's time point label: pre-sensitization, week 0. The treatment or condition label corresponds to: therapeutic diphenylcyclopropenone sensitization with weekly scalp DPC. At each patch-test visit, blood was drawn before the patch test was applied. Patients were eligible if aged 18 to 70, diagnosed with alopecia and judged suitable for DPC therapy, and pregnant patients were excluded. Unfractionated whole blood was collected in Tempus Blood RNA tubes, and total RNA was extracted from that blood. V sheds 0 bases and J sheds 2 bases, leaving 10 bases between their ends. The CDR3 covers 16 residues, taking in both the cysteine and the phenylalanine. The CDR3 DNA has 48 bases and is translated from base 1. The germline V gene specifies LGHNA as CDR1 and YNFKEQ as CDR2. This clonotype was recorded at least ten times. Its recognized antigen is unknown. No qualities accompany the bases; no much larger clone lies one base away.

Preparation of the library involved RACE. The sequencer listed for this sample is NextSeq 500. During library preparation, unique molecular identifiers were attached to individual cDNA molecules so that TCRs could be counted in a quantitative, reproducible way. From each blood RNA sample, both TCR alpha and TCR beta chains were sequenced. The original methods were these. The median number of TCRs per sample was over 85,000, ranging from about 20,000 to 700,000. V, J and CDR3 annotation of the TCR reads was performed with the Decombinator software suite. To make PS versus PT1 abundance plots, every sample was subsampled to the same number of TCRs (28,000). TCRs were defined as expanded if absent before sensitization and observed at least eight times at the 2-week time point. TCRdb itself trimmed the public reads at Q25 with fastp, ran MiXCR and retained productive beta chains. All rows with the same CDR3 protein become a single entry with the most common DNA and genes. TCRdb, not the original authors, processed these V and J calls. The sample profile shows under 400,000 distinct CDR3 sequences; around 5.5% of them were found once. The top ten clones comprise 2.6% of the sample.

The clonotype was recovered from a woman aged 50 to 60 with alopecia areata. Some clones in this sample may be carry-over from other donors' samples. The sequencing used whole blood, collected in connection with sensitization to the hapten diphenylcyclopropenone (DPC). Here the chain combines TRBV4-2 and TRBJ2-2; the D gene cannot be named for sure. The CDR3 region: CASSQESLRNTGELFF. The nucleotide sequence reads TGTGCCAGCAGCCAAGAATCCCTTAGAAACACCGGGGAGCTGTTTTTT.